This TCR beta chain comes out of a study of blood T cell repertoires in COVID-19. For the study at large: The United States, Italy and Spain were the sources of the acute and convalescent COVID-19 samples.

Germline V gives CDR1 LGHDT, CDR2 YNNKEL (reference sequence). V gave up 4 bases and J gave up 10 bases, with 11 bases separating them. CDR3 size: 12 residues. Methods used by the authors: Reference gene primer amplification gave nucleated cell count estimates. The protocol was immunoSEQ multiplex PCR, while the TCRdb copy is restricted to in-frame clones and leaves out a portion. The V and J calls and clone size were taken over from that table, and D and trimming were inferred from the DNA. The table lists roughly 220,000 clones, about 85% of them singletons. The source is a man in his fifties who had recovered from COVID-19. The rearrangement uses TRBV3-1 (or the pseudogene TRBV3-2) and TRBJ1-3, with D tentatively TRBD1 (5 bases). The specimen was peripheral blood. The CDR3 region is CASSRREGTIYF. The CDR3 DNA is TGTGCCAGCAGCCGGAGGGAGGGGACCATATATTTT.